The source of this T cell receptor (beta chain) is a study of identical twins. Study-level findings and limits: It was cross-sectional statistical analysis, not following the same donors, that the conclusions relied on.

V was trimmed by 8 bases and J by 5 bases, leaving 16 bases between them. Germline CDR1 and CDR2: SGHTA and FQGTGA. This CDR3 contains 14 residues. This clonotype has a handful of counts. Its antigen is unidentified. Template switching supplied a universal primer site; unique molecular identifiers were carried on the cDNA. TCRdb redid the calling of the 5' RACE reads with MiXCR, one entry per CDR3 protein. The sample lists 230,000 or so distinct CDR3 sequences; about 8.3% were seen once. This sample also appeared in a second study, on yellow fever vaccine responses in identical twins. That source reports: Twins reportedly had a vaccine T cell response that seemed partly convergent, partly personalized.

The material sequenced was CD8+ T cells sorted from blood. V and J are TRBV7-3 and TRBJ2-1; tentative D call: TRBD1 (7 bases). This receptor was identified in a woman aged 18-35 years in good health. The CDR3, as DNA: TGTGCCAGCCGACAGGGTTCGGGAGACAATGAGCAGTTCTTC. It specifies CASRQGSGDNEQFF.